This note documents a single TCR beta chain sequence. What it binds is unknown. The data derive from a study of shared clonotypes between healthy human individuals. Study in general: Three plates were used per donor for CD4 naive, three for CD4 memory, two for CD8 naive and one for CD8 memory.

The table came from immunoSEQ multiplex PCR; TCRdb's copy has only in-frame clones and leaves some out. The sample comprises some 650,000 clones, about 96% of which are singletons, and roughly 0.05% rests with the top ten. Study outcomes and limitations: Tissues were not sampled, only blood, and their repertoires likely differ. What limited the represented genetic and exposure-history diversity was the small number of donors. When naive CD4 clonotypes were compared across four donors, around 5% were shared.

CDR1 and CDR2 from the germline V gene are MGHRA and YSYEKL. The CDR3 runs to 17 residues. Trimming removed 0 bases from V and 0 bases from J, with 13 bases in between. This TCR was recovered from a woman aged 25 to 45 in good health. Sequencing was performed on naive CD4+ T cells sorted from blood. Specified subset: CD45RA+ positively selected. This chain connects TRBV4-1 to TRBJ2-3, with D possibly matching TRBD1 (5 bases). The CDR3 loop reads CASSQDQGVASTDTQYF. The CDR3 nucleotides are TGCGCCAGCAGCCAAGATCAGGGTGTGGCTAGCACAGATACGCAGTATTTT.